The sequence of this T cell receptor beta chain was determined in a study of blood T cell repertoires in COVID-19. Per germline, CDR1 SGHVS and CDR2 FQNEAQ. With V trimmed by 5 bases and J by 4 bases, 28 bases remained unmatched. This CDR3 spans 23 amino acids. Libraries were prepared by immunoSEQ multiplex PCR; TCRdb keeps only in-frame clonotypes and omits some of them. This sample has about 260,000 clones, with under 90% found just once. The receptor's source is a human donor in a cohort sampled during active COVID-19. This sequence joins TRBV7-8 and TRBJ2-1; 11 nucleotides agree with TRBD2. The sequencing sample was made of peripheral blood. In DNA, the CDR3 is TGTGCCAGCAGCCCCAACAGGGCGCCACTAGCGGGGGAATATTACACTAGATACAATGAGCAGTTCTTC. This gives the protein CASSPNRAPLAGEYYTRYNEQFF.